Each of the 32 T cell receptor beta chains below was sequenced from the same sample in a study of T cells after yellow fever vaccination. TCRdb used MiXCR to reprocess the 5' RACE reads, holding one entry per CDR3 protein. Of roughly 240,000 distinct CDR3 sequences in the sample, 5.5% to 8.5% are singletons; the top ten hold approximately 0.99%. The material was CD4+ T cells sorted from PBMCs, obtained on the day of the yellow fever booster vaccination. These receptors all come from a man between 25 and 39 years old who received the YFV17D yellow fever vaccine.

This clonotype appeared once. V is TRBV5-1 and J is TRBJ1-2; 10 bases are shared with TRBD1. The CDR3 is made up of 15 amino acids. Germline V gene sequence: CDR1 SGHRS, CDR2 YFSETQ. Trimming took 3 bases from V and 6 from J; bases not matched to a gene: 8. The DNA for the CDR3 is TGCGCCAGCAGCTCCAGAGACAGGGGGCTCAATGGCTACACCTTC. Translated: CASSSRDRGLNGYTF.

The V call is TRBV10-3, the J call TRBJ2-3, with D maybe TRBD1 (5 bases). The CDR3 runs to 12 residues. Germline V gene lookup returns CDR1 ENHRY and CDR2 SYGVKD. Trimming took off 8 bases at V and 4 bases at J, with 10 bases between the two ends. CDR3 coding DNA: TGTGCCATCCAGGGTCTGGCAGATACGCAGTATTTT. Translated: CAIQGLADTQYF.

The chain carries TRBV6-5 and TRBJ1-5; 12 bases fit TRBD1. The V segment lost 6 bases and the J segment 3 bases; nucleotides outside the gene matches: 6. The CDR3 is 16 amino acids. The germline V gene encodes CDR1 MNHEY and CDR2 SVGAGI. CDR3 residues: CASRRGTGGDNQPQHF. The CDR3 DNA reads TGTGCCAGCAGAAGGGGGACAGGGGGCGACAATCAGCCCCAGCATTTT.

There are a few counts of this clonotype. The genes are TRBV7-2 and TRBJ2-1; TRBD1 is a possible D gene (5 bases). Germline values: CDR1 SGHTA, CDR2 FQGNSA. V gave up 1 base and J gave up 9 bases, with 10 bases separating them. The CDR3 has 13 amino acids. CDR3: CASSLERQGEQFF. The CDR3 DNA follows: TGTGCCAGCAGCTTAGAGAGGCAGGGTGAGCAGTTCTTC.

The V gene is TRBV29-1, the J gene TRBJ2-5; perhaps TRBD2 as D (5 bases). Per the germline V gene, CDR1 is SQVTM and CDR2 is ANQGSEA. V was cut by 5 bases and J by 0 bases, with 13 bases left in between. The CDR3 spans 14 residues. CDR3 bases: TGCAGCGTTTTAAGTGGACTCCACCAAGAGACCCAGTACTTC. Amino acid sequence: CSVLSGLHQETQYF.

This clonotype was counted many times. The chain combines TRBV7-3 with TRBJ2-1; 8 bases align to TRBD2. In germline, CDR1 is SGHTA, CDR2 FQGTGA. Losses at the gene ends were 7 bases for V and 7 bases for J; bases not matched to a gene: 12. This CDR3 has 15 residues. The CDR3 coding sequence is TGTGCCAGCACCTCAAGCGGGAGTCGGTTGAATGAGCAGTTCTTC. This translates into CASTSSGSRLNEQFF. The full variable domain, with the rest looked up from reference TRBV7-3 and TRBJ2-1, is GAGVSQTPSNKVTEKGKYVELRCDPISGHTALYWYRQSLGQGPEFLIYFQGTGAADDSGLPNDRFFAVRPEGSVSTLKIQRTERGDSAVYLCASTSSGSRLNEQFFGPGTRLTVL.

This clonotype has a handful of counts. CDR3 residues: CASSFGSGSRETQYF. CDR3 DNA sequence: TGTGCCAGCAGCTTCGGCTCGGGAAGTAGGGAGACCCAGTACTTC. The genes are TRBV7-2 and TRBJ2-5, with D perhaps TRBD2 (5 bases). There are 15 residues in the CDR3. Germline assignment: CDR1 SGHTA and CDR2 FQGNSA. Trimming took 3 bases from V and 5 from J, leaving 16 bases between them.

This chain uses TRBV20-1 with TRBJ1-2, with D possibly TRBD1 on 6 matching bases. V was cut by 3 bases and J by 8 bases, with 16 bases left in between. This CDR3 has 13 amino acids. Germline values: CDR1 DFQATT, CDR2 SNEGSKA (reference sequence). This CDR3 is CSASRTGTNGYTF. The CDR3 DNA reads TGCAGTGCTAGCCGAACCGGGACAAACGGCTACACCTTC.

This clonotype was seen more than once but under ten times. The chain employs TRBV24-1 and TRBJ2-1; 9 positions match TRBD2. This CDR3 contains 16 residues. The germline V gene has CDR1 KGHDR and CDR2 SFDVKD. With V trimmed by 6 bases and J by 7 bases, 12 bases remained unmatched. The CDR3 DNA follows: TGTGCCACCAGTACGTCGGTTAGCGGGAGTTTGAATGAGCAGTTCTTC. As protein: CATSTSVSGSLNEQFF.

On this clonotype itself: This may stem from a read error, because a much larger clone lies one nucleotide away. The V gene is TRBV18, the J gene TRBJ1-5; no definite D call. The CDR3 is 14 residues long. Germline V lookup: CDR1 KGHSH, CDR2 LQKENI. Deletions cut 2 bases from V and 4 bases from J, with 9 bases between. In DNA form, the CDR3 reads TGTGCCAGCTCACCAGTGCAGGAGAATCAGCCCCAGCATTTT. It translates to CASSPVQENQPQHF.

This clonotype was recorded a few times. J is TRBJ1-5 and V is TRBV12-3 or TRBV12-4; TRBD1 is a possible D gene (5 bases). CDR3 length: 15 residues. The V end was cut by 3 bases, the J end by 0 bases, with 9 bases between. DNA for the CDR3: TGTGCCAGCAGTTTTCAGACAGTTAGCAATCAGCCCCAGCATTTT. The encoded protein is CASSFQTVSNQPQHF.

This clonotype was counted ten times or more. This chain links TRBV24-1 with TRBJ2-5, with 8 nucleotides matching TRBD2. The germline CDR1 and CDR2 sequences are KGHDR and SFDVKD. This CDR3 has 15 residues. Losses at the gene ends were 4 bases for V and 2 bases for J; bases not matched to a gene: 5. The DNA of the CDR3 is TGTGCCACCAGTGAAGGGCTAGCGGGTCAAGAGACCCAGTACTTC. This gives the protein CATSEGLAGQETQYF.

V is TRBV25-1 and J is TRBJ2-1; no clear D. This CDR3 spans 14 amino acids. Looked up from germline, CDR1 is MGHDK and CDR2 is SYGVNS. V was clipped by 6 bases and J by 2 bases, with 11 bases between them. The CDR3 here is CASSSSGAYNEQFF. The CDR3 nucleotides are TGTGCCAGCAGCTCTAGTGGGGCCTACAATGAGCAGTTCTTC.

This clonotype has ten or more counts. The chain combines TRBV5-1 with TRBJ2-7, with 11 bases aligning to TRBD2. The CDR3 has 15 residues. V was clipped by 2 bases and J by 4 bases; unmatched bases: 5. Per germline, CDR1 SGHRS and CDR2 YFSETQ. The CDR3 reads CASSFLTSGMYEQYF. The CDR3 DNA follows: TGCGCCAGCAGCTTTTTGACTAGCGGGATGTACGAGCAGTACTTC. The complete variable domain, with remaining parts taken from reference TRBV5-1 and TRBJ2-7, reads KAGVTQTPRYLIKTRGQQVTLSCSPISGHRSVSWYQQTPGQGLQFLFEYFSETQRNKGNFPGRFSGRQFSNSRSEMNVSTLELGDSALYLCASSFLTSGMYEQYFGPGTRLTVT.

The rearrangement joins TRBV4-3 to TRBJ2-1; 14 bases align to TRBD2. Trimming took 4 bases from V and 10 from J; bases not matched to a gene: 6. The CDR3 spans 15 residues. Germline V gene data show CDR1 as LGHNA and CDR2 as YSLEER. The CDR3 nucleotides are TGCGCCAGCAGCCCCGGGACTAGCGGGAGTCAAGAGCAGTTCTTC. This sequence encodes CASSPGTSGSQEQFF.

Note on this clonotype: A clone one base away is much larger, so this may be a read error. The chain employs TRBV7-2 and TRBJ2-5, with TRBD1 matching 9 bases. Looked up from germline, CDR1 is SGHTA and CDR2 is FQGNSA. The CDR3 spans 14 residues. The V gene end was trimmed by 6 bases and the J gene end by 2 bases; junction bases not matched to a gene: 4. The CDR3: CASRQGAGQETQYF. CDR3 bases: TGTGCCAGCAGACAGGGGGCGGGACAAGAGACCCAGTACTTC.

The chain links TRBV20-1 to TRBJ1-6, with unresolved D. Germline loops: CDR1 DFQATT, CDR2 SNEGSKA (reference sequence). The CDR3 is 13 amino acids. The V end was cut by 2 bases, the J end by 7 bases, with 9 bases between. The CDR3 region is CSARQDTNSPLHF. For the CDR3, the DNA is TGCAGTGCTAGACAGGATACCAATTCACCCCTCCACTTT.

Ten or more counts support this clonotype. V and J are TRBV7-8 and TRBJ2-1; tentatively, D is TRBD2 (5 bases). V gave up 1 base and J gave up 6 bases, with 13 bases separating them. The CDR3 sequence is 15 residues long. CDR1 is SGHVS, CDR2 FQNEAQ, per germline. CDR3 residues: CASSLGRIARNEQFF. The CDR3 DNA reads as TGTGCCAGCAGCTTAGGGAGGATCGCGCGCAATGAGCAGTTCTTC.

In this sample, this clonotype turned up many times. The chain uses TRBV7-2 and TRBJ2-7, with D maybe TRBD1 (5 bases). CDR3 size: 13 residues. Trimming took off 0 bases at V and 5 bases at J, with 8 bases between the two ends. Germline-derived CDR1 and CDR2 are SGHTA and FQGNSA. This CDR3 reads CASSLARVNEQYF. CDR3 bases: TGTGCCAGCAGCTTAGCCAGGGTTAACGAGCAGTACTTC.

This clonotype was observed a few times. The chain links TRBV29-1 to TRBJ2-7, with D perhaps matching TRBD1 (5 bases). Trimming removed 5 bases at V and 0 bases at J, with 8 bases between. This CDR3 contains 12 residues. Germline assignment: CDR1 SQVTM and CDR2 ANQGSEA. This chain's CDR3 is CSVRQSSYEQYF. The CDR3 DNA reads TGCAGCGTTCGACAGAGCTCCTACGAGCAGTACTTC.

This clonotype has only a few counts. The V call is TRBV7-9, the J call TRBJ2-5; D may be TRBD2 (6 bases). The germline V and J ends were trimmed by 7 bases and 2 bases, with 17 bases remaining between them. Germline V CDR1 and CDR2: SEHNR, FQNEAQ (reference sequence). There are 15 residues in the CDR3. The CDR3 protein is CASTQSGPEQETQYF. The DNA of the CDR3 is TGTGCCAGCACCCAAAGCGGGCCCGAACAAGAGACCCAGTACTTC.

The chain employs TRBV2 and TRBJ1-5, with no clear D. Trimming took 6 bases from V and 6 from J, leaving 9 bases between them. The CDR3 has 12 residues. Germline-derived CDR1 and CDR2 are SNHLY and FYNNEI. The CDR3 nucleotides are TGTGCCAGCAGCCCTGAGGCTCAGCCCCAGCATTTT. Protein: CASSPEAQPQHF.

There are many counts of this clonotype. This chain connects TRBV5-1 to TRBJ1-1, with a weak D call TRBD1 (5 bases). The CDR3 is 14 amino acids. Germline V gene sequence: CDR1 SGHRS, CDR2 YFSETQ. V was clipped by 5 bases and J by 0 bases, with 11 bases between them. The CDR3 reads CASSSGPLNTEAFF. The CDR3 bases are TGCGCCAGCAGTTCGGGACCGCTGAACACTGAAGCTTTCTTT.

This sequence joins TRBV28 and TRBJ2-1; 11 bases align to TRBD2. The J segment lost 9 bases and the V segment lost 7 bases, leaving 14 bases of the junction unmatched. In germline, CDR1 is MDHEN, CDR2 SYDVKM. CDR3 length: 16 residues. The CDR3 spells CASKSQASGRSGEQFF. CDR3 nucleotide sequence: TGTGCCAGCAAAAGCCAGGCTAGCGGGAGGTCGGGTGAGCAGTTCTTC.

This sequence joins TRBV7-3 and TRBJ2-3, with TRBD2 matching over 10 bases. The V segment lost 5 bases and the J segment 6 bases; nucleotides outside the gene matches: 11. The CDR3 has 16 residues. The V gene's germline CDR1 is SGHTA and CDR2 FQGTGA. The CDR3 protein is CASSPWASGSTDTQYF. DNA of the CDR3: TGTGCCAGCAGCCCCTGGGCTAGCGGGAGTACTGATACGCAGTATTTT.

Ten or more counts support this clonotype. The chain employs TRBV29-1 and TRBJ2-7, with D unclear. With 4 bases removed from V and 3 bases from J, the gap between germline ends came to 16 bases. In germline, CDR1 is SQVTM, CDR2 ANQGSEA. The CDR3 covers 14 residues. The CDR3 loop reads CSVATASSLYEQYF. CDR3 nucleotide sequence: TGCAGCGTTGCCACGGCTAGTTCGCTCTACGAGCAGTACTTC.

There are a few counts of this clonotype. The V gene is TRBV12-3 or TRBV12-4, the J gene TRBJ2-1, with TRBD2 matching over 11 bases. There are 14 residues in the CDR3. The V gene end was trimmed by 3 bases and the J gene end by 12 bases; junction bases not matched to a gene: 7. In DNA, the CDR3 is TGTGCCAGCAGTTTCGAACTAGCGGGAGCCGGGCAGTTCTTC. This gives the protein CASSFELAGAGQFF.

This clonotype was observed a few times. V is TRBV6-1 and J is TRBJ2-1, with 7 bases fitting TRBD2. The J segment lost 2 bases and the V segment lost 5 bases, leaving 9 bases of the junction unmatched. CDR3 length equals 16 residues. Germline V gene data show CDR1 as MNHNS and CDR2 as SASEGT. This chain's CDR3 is CASSQGSSGPYNEQFF. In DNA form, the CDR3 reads TGTGCCAGCAGTCAAGGGTCTAGCGGACCCTACAATGAGCAGTTCTTC.

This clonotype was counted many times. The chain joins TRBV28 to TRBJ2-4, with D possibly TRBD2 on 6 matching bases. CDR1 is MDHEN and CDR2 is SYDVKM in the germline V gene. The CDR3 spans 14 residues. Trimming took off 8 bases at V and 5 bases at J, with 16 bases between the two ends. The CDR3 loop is CASQYSSGQNIQYF. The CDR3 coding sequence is TGTGCCAGCCAATACTCGAGCGGGCAAAACATTCAGTACTTC.

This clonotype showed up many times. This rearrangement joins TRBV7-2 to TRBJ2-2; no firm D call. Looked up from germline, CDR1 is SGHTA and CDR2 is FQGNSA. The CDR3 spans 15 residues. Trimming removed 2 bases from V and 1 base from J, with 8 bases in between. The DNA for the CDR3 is TGTGCCAGCAGCTTAACACGAGAGAACACCGGGGAGCTGTTTTTT. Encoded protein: CASSLTRENTGELFF.

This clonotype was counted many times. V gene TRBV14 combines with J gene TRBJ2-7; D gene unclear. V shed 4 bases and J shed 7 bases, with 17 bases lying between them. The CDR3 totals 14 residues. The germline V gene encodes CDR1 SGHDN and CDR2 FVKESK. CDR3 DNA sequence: TGTGCCAGCAGCCTAAGACGGTCATCTAAGGAGCAGTACTTC. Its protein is CASSLRRSSKEQYF.

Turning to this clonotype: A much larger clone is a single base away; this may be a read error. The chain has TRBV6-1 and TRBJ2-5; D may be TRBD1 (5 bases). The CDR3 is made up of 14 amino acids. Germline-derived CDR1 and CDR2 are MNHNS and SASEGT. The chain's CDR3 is CASARFSGQGTQYF. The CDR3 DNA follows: TGTGCCAGCGCCCGGTTCTCAGGGCAAGGGACCCAGTACTTC.